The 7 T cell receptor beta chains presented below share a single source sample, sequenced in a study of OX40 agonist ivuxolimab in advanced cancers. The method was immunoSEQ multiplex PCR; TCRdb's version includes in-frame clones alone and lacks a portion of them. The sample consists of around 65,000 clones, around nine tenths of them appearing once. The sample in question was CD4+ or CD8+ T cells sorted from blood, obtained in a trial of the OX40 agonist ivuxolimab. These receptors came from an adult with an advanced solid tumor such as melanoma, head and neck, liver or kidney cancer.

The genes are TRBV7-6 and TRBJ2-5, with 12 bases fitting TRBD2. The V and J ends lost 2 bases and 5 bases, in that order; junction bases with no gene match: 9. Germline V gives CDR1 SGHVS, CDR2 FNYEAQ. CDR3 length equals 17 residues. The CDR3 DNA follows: TGTGCCAGCAGCTTAACTAGCGGGGGGCACCGGGGGGAGACCCAGTACTTC. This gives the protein CASSLTSGGHRGETQYF.

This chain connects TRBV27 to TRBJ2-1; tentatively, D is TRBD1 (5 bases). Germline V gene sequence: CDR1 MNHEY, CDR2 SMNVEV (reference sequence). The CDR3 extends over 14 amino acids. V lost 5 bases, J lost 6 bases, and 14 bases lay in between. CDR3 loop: CASSPTRQSNEQFF. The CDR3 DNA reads TGTGCCAGCAGTCCCACGCGACAGTCCAATGAGCAGTTCTTC.

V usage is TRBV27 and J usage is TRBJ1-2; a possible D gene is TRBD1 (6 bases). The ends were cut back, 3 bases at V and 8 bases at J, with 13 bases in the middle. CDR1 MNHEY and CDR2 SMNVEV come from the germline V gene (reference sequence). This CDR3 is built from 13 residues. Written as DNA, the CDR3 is TGTGCCAGCAGTTTGGGGGGGGCAAGGGGCTACACCTTC. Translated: CASSLGGARGYTF.

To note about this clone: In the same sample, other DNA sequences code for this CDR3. The CDR3 nucleotides read TGCAGCGTTGTGCCAGCTGTTTCTTACGAGCAGTACTTC. As protein: CSVVPAVSYEQYF. V is TRBV29-1 and J is TRBJ2-7, with D hard to call. The CDR3 is 13 amino acids. CDR1 and CDR2 from the germline V gene are SQVTM and ANQGSEA. Trimming took off 4 bases at V and 4 bases at J, with 14 bases between the two ends.

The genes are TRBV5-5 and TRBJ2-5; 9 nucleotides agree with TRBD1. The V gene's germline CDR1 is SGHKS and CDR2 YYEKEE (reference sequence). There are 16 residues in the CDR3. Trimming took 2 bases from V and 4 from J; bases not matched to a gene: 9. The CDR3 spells CASSFSSGQGRETQYF. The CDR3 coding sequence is TGTGCCAGCAGCTTCTCTTCTGGACAGGGGCGAGAGACCCAGTACTTC. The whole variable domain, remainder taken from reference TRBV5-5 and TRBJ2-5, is DAGVTQSPTHLIKTRGQQVTLRCSPISGHKSVSWYQQVLGQGPQFIFQYYEKEERGRGNFPDRFSARQFPNYSSELNVNALLLGDSALYLCASSFSSGQGRETQYFGPGTRLLVL.

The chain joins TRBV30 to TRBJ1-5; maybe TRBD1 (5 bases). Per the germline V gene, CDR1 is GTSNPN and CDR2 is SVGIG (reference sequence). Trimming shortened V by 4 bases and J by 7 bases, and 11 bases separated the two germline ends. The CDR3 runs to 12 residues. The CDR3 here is CAWNRGEQPQHF. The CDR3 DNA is TGTGCCTGGAACCGGGGGGAACAGCCCCAGCATTTT.

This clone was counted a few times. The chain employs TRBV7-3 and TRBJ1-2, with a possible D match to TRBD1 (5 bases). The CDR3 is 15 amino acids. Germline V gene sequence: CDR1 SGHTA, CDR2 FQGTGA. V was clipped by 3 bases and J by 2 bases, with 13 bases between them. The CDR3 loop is CASSLSGTQNYGYTF. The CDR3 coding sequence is TGTGCCAGCAGCTTGTCAGGGACCCAGAACTATGGCTACACCTTC.